This is a list of T cell receptor beta chains from one sample in a study of beta chain features in type 1 diabetes. Using immunoSEQ multiplex PCR, the repertoire was profiled, and TCRdb retains in-frame clones only, with some absent. Of a few hundred thousand clones in the sample, approximately 16% were seen once. Sequences were obtained from naive CD4+ T cells from blood. Every receptor here comes from a man between 18 and 35 years old with type 1 diabetes. The CDR3 runs from the conserved cysteine through the conserved F or W. The D gene is left open where the match is weak. Size is omitted from some rows. Given values are once, few, many or a class for expanded clones.

>TRBJ1-2|few|TRBD1|TRBV7-2
CASSSRQGAANYGYTF
TGTGCCAGCAGCTCAAGACAGGGGGCAGCTAACTATGGCTACACCTTC
>TRBJ2-2|few|TRBD2|TRBV28
CASSSHSGAGTGELFF
TGTGCCAGCAGTTCCCATAGCGGGGCGGGCACCGGGGAGCTGTTTTTT
>TRBJ2-3|.|TRBD2|TRBV7-2
CASSSTSGGTDTQYF
TGTGCCAGCAGCTCGACTAGCGGGGGCACAGATACGCAGTATTTT
>TRBJ2-7|few|TRBD1|TRBV5-4
CASSLLSGTGSYEQYF
TGTGCCAGCAGCTTGTTGAGTGGGACAGGGAGCTACGAGCAGTACTTC
>TRBJ2-7|.|TRBD2|TRBV2
CASVRPLAFGREQYF
TGTGCCAGCGTAAGGCCACTAGCGTTTGGGAGGGAGCAGTACTTC
>TRBJ1-2|few|.|TRBV29-1
CSVGLGDSSVGYTF
TGCAGCGTGGGGTTGGGTGACAGTTCTGTGGGCTACACCTTC
>TRBJ2-1|.|TRBD2|TRBV5-1
CASSLALNSGGDEQFF
TGCGCCAGCAGCTTGGCCTTGAATAGCGGGGGAGATGAGCAGTTCTTC
>TRBJ2-7|few|.|TRBV7-9
CASSSRTDSYEQYF
TGTGCCAGCAGCTCCCGGACAGACTCCTACGAGCAGTACTTC
>TRBJ2-1|.|.|TRBV30
CAGKGYNSYNEQFF
TGTGCCGGAAAGGGGTACAACTCCTACAATGAGCAGTTCTTC
>TRBJ2-1|few|TRBD2|TRBV27
CASNGGRGDEQFF
TGTGCCAGCAACGGCGGGAGGGGCGATGAGCAGTTCTTC
>TRBJ1-1|.|TRBD1|TRBV18
CASSSQGAGTEAFF
TGTGCCAGCTCATCACAGGGGGCGGGCACTGAAGCTTTCTTT
>TRBJ2-7|few|TRBD1|TRBV28
CASRDRGKWSYEQYF
TGTGCCAGCAGGGACAGGGGGAAGTGGTCCTACGAGCAGTACTTC
>TRBJ2-2|.|.|TRBV7-9
CASSLNQNTGELFF
TGTGCCAGCAGCCTAAACCAGAACACCGGGGAGCTGTTTTTT
>TRBJ1-5|.|.|TRBV28
CASSIQNQPQHF
TGTGCCAGCAGTATCCAAAATCAGCCCCAGCATTTT
>TRBJ2-3|few|.|TRBV7-2
CASSLAGRGSGTQYF
TGTGCCAGCAGCTTAGCAGGGCGAGGGTCCGGTACGCAGTATTTT
>TRBJ1-2|few|TRBD1|TRBV6-1
CASSGRDRGFYGYTF
TGTGCCAGCAGTGGCCGGGACAGGGGATTCTATGGCTACACCTTC
>TRBJ2-1|few|TRBD2|TRBV6-5
CASSYISGGAREQFF
TGTGCCAGCAGTTACATTAGCGGGGGGGCCCGAGAGCAGTTCTTC
>TRBJ2-5|few|.|TRBV5-6
CASSLKGVVETQYF
TGTGCCAGCAGCTTGAAGGGGGTGGTGGAGACCCAGTACTTC
>TRBJ1-1|.|.|TRBV7-9
CASSLRKVNTEAFF
TGTGCCAGCAGCTTGAGGAAAGTGAACACTGAAGCTTTCTTT
>TRBJ2-2|once|TRBD2|TRBV7-9
CASSLTGGRYHTGELFF
TGTGCCAGCAGCTTAACGGGCGGGAGGTACCACACCGGGGAGCTGTTTTTT
>TRBJ2-2|.|.|TRBV28
CASSLRLSGNTGELFF
TGTGCCAGCAGTTTAAGGTTATCAGGGAACACCGGGGAGCTGTTTTTT
>TRBJ2-1|.|.|TRBV7-9
CASSSQGPHNEQFF
TGTGCCAGCAGCTCCCAGGGGCCCCACAATGAGCAGTTCTTC
>TRBJ2-3|.|TRBD1|TRBV9
CASSVAQGTDTQYF
TGTGCCAGCAGCGTAGCACAGGGGACAGATACGCAGTATTTT
>TRBJ1-3|.|.|TRBV15
CATSRDWGDGNTIYF
TGTGCCACCAGCAGAGATTGGGGGGATGGAAACACCATATATTTT
>TRBJ1-4|few|.|TRBV29-1
CSVWGGEKLFF
TGCAGCGTTTGGGGGGGAGAAAAACTGTTTTTT
>TRBJ2-2|few|.|TRBV28
CASRVGLGVGTGELFF
TGTGCCAGCAGGGTTGGACTGGGCGTTGGCACCGGGGAGCTGTTTTTT
>TRBJ1-5|once|.|TRBV6-5
CASSLQGNSNQPQHF
TGTGCCAGCAGTTTACAGGGAAATAGCAATCAGCCCCAGCATTTT